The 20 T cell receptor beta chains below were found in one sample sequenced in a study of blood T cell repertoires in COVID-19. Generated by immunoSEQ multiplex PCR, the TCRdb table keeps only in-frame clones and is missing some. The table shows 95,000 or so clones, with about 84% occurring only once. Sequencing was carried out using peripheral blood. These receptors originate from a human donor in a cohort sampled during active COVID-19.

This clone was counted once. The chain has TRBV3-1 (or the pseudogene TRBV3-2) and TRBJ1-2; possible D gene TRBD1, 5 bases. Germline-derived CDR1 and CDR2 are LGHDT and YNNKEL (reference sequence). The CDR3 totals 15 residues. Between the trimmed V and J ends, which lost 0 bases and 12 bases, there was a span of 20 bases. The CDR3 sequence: CASSQDTAGKSGNTF. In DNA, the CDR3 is TGTGCCAGCAGCCAAGATACGGCAGGGAAATCTGGGAACACCTTC.

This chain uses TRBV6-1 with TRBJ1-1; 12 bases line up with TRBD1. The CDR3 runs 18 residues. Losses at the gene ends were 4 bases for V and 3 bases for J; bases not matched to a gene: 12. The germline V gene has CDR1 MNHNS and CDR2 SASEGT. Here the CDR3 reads CASSVGQGAKGGDTEAFF. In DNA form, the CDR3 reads TGTGCCAGCAGTGTGGGACAGGGGGCTAAGGGTGGGGACACTGAAGCTTTCTTT.

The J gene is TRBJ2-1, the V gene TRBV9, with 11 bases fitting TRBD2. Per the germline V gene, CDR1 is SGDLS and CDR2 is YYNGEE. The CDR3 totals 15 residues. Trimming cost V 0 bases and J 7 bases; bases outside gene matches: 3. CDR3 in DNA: TGTGCCAGCAGCGTAGTGTCTAGCGGGAGGAATGAGCAGTTCTTC. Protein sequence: CASSVVSSGRNEQFF.

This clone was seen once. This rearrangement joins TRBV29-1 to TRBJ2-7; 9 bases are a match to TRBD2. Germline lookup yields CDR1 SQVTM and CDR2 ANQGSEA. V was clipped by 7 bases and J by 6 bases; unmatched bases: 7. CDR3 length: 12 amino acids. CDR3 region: CSARREGFEQYF. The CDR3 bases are TGCAGCGCCCGGCGGGAGGGATTCGAGCAGTACTTC.

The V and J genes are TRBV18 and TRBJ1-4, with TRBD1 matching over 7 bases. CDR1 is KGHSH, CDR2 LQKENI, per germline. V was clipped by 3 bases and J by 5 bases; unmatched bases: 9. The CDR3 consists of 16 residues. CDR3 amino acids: CASSPSWDRSNEKLFF. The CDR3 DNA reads TGTGCCAGCTCACCTTCCTGGGACAGATCCAATGAAAAACTGTTTTTT.

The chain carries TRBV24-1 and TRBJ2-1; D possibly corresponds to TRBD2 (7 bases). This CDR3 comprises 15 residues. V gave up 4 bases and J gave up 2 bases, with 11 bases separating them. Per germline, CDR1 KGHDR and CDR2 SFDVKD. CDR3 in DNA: TGTGCCACCAGTGAAGAGGGGGGGGCCTACAATGAGCAGTTCTTC. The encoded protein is CATSEEGGAYNEQFF.

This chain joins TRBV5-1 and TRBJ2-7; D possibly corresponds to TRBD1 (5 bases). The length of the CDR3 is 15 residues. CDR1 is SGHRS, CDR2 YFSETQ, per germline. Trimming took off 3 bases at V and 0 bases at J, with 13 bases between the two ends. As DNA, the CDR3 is TGCGCCAGCAGCTCTTTCCAGGGAAGCTCCTACGAGCAGTACTTC. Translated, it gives CASSSFQGSSYEQYF.

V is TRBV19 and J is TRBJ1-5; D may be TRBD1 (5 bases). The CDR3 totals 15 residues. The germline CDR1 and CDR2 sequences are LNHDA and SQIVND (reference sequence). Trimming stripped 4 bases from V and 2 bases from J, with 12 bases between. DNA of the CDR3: TGTGCCAGTAGTACCCTGGGGGGGGGCAATCAGCCCCAGCATTTT. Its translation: CASSTLGGGNQPQHF.

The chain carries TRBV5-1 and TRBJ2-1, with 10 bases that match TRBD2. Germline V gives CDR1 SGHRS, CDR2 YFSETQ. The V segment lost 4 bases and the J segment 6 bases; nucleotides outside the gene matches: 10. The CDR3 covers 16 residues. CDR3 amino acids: CASSAGTSANSNEQFF. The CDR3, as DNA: TGCGCCAGCAGCGCTGGGACTAGCGCTAACTCCAATGAGCAGTTCTTC.

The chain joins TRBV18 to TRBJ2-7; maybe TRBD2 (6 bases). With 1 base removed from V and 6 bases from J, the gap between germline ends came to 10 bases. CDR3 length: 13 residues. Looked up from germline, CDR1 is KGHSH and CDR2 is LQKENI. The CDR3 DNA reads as TGTGCCAGCTCACCACTACAGGAGGGCGAGCAGTACTTC. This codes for CASSPLQEGEQYF.

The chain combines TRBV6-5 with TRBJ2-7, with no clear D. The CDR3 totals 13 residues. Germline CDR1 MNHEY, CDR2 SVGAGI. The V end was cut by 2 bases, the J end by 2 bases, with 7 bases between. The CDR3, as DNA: TGTGCCAGCAGTTACGGCGGCCCCTACGAGCAGTACTTC. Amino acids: CASSYGGPYEQYF.

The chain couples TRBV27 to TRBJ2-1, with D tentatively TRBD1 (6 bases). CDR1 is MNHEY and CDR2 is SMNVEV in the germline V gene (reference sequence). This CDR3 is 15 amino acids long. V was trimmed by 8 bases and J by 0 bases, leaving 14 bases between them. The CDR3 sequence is CASRGGTRSYNEQFF. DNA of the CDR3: TGTGCCAGCCGGGGTGGGACACGCTCCTACAATGAGCAGTTCTTC.

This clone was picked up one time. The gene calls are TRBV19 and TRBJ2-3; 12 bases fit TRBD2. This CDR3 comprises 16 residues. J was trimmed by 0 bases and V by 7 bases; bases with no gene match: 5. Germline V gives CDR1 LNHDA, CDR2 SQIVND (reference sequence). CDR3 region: CASTLAGGPSTDTQYF. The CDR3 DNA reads TGTGCCAGTACCCTAGCGGGGGGGCCTAGCACAGATACGCAGTATTTT.

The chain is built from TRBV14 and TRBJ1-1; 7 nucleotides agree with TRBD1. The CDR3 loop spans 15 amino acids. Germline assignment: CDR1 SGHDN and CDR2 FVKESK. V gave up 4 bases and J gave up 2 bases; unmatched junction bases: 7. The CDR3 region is CASSPERGLNTEAFF. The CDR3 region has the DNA TGTGCCAGCAGCCCAGAGAGGGGGCTTAACACTGAAGCTTTCTTT.

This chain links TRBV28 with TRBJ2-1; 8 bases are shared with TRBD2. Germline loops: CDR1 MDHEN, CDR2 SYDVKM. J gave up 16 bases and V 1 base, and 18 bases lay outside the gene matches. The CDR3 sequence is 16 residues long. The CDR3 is CASSLYKQVSLAALFF. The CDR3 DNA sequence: TGTGCCAGCAGTTTATATAAGCAGGTGTCACTAGCGGCCCTATTCTTC.

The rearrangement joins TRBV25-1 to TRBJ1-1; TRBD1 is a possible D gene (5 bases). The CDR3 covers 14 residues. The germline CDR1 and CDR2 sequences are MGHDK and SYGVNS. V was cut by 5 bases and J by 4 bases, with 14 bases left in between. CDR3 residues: CASSQTGAITEAFF. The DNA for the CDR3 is TGTGCCAGCAGTCAAACAGGAGCGATCACTGAAGCTTTCTTT.

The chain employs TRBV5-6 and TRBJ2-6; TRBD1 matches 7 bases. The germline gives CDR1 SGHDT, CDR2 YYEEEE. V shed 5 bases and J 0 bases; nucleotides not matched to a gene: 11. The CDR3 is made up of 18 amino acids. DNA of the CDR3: TGTGCCAGCAGATTCCCGGGACAGATATCCTCTGGGGCCAACGTCCTGACTTTC. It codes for CASRFPGQISSGANVLTF.

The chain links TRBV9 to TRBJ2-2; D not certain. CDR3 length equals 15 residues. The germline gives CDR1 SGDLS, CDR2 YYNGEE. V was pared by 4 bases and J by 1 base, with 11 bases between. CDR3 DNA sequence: TGTGCCAGCAGCTCAAGCGTATTGAACACCGGGGAGCTGTTTTTT. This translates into CASSSSVLNTGELFF. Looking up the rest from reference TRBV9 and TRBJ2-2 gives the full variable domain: DSGVTQTPKHLITATGQRVTLRCSPRSGDLSVYWYQQSLDQGLQFLIQYYNGEERAKGNILERFSAQQFPDLHSELNLSSLELGDSALYFCASSSSVLNTGELFFGEGSRLTVL.

The CDR3 DNA follows: TGTGCCAGCAGCCAATTTTCTCAGGGCTATGGCTACACCTTC. Its protein product is CASSQFSQGYGYTF. The chain employs TRBV16 and TRBJ1-2, with a possible D match to TRBD1 (5 bases). Trimming pared 1 base from V and 4 bases from J, leaving 10 bases between. From germline, CDR1 is KGHSY and CDR2 FQNENV. The CDR3 is 14 amino acids.

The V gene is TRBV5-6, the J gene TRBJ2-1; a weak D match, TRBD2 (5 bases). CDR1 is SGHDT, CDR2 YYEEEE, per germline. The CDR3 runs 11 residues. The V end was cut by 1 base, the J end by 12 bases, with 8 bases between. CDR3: CASSLRGRQFF. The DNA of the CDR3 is TGTGCCAGCAGCTTGCGGGGAAGGCAGTTCTTC.